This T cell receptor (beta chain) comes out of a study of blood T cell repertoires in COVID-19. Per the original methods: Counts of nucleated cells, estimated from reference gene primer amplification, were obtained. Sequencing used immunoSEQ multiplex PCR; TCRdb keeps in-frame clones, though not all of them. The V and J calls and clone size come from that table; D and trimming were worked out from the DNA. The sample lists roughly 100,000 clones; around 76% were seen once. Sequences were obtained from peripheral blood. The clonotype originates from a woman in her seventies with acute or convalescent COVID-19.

The CDR3 loop is CASSLGPVKGYTF. The CDR3 DNA is TGTGCCAGCAGTTTAGGGCCAGTTAAGGGCTACACCTTC. The rearrangement joins TRBV12-3 or TRBV12-4 to TRBJ1-2, with no clear D. V shed 1 base and J shed 8 bases, with 11 bases lying between them. The CDR3 has 13 residues.